This is a list of T cell receptor beta chains from one sample in a study of blood T cell repertoires in COVID-19. TCRdb keeps only in-frame clones here, not all; method: immunoSEQ multiplex PCR. The sample consists of approximately 170,000 clones, around 89% of them appearing once. Source material: peripheral blood. The source is a man aged 50 or older who had recovered from COVID-19. CDR3s include the opening cysteine and the closing phenylalanine or tryptophan. The D gene is left open where the match is weak. Size is omitted from some rows. Given values are once, few, many or a class for expanded clones.

d_call: .; j_call: TRBJ1-6; v_call: TRBV5-6; clone_size: .; cdr3_nt: TGTGCCAGCAGCTTGGCCGGGGGAGAGGATAATTCACCCCTCCACTTT; cdr3_aa: CASSLAGGEDNSPLHF
d_call: .; j_call: TRBJ2-5; v_call: TRBV7-9; clone_size: .; cdr3_nt: TGTGCCAGCAGCTTCGACCGAGGCGATGTAGAGACCCAGTACTTC; cdr3_aa: CASSFDRGDVETQYF
d_call: .; j_call: TRBJ2-7; v_call: TRBV18; clone_size: .; cdr3_nt: TGTGCCAGCTCACCCGGGAGCTCCTACGAGCAGTACTTC; cdr3_aa: CASSPGSSYEQYF
d_call: .; j_call: TRBJ1-2; v_call: TRBV28; clone_size: .; cdr3_nt: TGTGCCAGCAGTTTTGCCGCGCCCTATGGCTACACCTTC; cdr3_aa: CASSFAAPYGYTF
d_call: .; j_call: TRBJ2-7; v_call: TRBV2; clone_size: few; cdr3_nt: TGTGCCAGCAGGGAGTGGCACCCTCAGCAGTACTTC; cdr3_aa: CASREWHPQQYF
d_call: TRBD1; j_call: TRBJ2-5; v_call: TRBV5-4; clone_size: .; cdr3_nt: TGTGCCAGCAGCCTGACAGGGCCACAAGAGACCCAGTACTTC; cdr3_aa: CASSLTGPQETQYF
d_call: .; j_call: TRBJ2-1; v_call: TRBV14; clone_size: .; cdr3_nt: TGTGCCAGCAGCCAAGAGCGGGTCAGTGAGCAGTTCTTC; cdr3_aa: CASSQERVSEQFF
d_call: TRBD2; j_call: TRBJ2-7; v_call: TRBV7-2; clone_size: .; cdr3_nt: TGTGCCAGCAGCTTAGCGAGGGCGGGGGGATCCTACGAGCAGTACTTC; cdr3_aa: CASSLARAGGSYEQYF
d_call: TRBD1; j_call: TRBJ2-5; v_call: TRBV7-2; clone_size: .; cdr3_nt: TGTGCCAGCAGCTTAGCGGGACAGAAGGAGACCCAGTACTTC; cdr3_aa: CASSLAGQKETQYF
d_call: TRBD1; j_call: TRBJ1-6; v_call: TRBV6-5; clone_size: .; cdr3_nt: TGTGCCGCAGGGACAGGGGGGGATTCACCCCTCCACTTT; cdr3_aa: CAAGTGGDSPLHF
d_call: TRBD2; j_call: TRBJ2-3; v_call: TRBV7-3; clone_size: .; cdr3_nt: TGTGCCAGCAGCACCTACGGGACTAGCCAGGATACGCAGTATTTT; cdr3_aa: CASSTYGTSQDTQYF
d_call: TRBD1; j_call: TRBJ1-4; v_call: TRBV7-2; clone_size: few; cdr3_nt: TGTGCCAGCAGCCTCCAACCCGGGACAGCTAATGAAAAACTGTTTTTT; cdr3_aa: CASSLQPGTANEKLFF
d_call: .; j_call: TRBJ2-7; v_call: TRBV13; clone_size: once; cdr3_nt: TGTGCCAGCAGCTCCCGACAGGTTACCTACGAGCAGTACTTC; cdr3_aa: CASSSRQVTYEQYF
d_call: TRBD2; j_call: TRBJ2-5; v_call: TRBV5-4; clone_size: .; cdr3_nt: TGTGCCAGCAAGCGGGGGGGCCGCCGAGAGACCCAGTACTTC; cdr3_aa: CASKRGGRRETQYF
d_call: TRBD1; j_call: TRBJ2-1; v_call: TRBV19; clone_size: .; cdr3_nt: TGTGCCGTTTACGGGACAGACTACAATGAGCAGTTCTTC; cdr3_aa: CAVYGTDYNEQFF
d_call: TRBD1; j_call: TRBJ1-2; v_call: TRBV7-8; clone_size: .; cdr3_nt: TGTGCCAGCAGAGGGGGCATATCGGGTGGCTACACCTTC; cdr3_aa: CASRGGISGGYTF
d_call: TRBD1; j_call: TRBJ2-1; v_call: TRBV18; clone_size: .; cdr3_nt: TGTGCCAGCTCACCATTTGGACAGGGGATTTACAATGAGCAGTTCTTC; cdr3_aa: CASSPFGQGIYNEQFF
d_call: .; j_call: TRBJ1-1; v_call: TRBV6-5; clone_size: .; cdr3_nt: TGTGCCAGCAGCATCAGGGAGGGTGACACTGAAGCTTTCTTT; cdr3_aa: CASSIREGDTEAFF
d_call: .; j_call: TRBJ2-5; v_call: TRBV7-3; clone_size: few; cdr3_nt: TGTGCCAGCAGCTTGTCCCCCTTAGAGACCCAGTACTTC; cdr3_aa: CASSLSPLETQYF
d_call: TRBD1; j_call: TRBJ2-3; v_call: TRBV24-1; clone_size: .; cdr3_nt: TGTGCCACCAGTGACCAGGACAGGGGTTGGACAGATACGCAGTATTTT; cdr3_aa: CATSDQDRGWTDTQYF
d_call: TRBD1; j_call: TRBJ2-1; v_call: TRBV9; clone_size: .; cdr3_nt: TGTGCCAGCAGCGGGGGACAGGGGTCCTGGAGCTCCTACAATGAGCAGTTCTTC; cdr3_aa: CASSGGQGSWSSYNEQFF
d_call: .; j_call: TRBJ2-1; v_call: TRBV7-3; clone_size: once; cdr3_nt: TGTGCCAGCAGCCAAAACAACTACAATGAGCAGTTCTTC; cdr3_aa: CASSQNNYNEQFF
d_call: TRBD1; j_call: TRBJ2-2; v_call: TRBV28; clone_size: .; cdr3_nt: TGTGCCAGCAGGGAACAGGGGGCGGTCGGGGAGCTGTTTTTT; cdr3_aa: CASREQGAVGELFF
d_call: TRBD1; j_call: TRBJ1-2; v_call: TRBV18; clone_size: .; cdr3_nt: TGTGCCAGCTCAAGGGACAGATCCTATGGCTACACCTTC; cdr3_aa: CASSRDRSYGYTF
d_call: TRBD2; j_call: TRBJ2-2; v_call: TRBV6-5; clone_size: .; cdr3_nt: TGTGCCAGCAGGCGAGCGGGGGTGGACACCGGGGAGCTGTTTTTT; cdr3_aa: CASRRAGVDTGELFF
d_call: TRBD1; j_call: TRBJ1-2; v_call: TRBV2; clone_size: .; cdr3_nt: TGTGCCAGCAGTGCCGGACTACAGGGGGCAAGGGGCTACACCTTC; cdr3_aa: CASSAGLQGARGYTF
d_call: TRBD1; j_call: TRBJ1-1; v_call: TRBV10-3; clone_size: few; cdr3_nt: TGTGCCATCAGTGGCGCCTCAGGGGGTAACACTGAAGCTTTCTTT; cdr3_aa: CAISGASGGNTEAFF
d_call: .; j_call: TRBJ2-5; v_call: TRBV6-4; clone_size: .; cdr3_nt: TGTGCCAGCTGTCGACAGAAAGAGACCCAGTACTTC; cdr3_aa: CASCRQKETQYF
d_call: TRBD1; j_call: TRBJ2-5; v_call: TRBV7-2; clone_size: once; cdr3_nt: TGTGCCAGCAGCTGGACAGGGACGAAGGAGACCCAGTACTTC; cdr3_aa: CASSWTGTKETQYF
d_call: TRBD1; j_call: TRBJ2-7; v_call: TRBV7-6; clone_size: .; cdr3_nt: TGTGCCAGCAGCGTTGGCCGACAGGGGTCCCTTGGAGAGCAGTACTTC; cdr3_aa: CASSVGRQGSLGEQYF
d_call: TRBD2; j_call: TRBJ2-1; v_call: TRBV18; clone_size: .; cdr3_nt: TGTGCCAGCTCACCACTGCCGGGAGGAGGTTATGAGCAGTTCTTC; cdr3_aa: CASSPLPGGGYEQFF
d_call: .; j_call: TRBJ1-3; v_call: TRBV30; clone_size: once; cdr3_nt: TGTGCCTGGAGTGCCCGGCGGTCTGGAAACACCATATATTTT; cdr3_aa: CAWSARRSGNTIYF
d_call: TRBD1; j_call: TRBJ2-2; v_call: TRBV27; clone_size: .; cdr3_nt: TGTGCCAGCAGGACAGAGGGGACAGTCGCCGGGGAGCTGTTTTTT; cdr3_aa: CASRTEGTVAGELFF
d_call: .; j_call: TRBJ2-3; v_call: TRBV10-1; clone_size: .; cdr3_nt: TGCGCCAGCAGTGAGTCGCGCGTTGGCACAGATACGCAGTATTTT; cdr3_aa: CASSESRVGTDTQYF